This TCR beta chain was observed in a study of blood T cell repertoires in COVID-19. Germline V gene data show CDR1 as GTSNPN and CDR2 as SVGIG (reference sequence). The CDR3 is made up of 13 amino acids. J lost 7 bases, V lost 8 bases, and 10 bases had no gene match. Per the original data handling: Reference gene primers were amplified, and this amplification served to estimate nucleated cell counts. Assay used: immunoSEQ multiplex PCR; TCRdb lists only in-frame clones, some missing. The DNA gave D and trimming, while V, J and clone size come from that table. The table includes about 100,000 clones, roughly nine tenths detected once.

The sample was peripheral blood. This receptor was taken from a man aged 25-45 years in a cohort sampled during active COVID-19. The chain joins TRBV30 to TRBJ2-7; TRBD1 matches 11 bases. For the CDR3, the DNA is TGTGCCGGAAGGACAGGGGGCTTGAGTGAGCAGTACTTC. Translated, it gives CAGRTGGLSEQYF.